This note documents a single TCR beta chain sequence. Its antigen is undetermined. Documented treatment: 15 to 20 received Ad26.COV2.S at low or high dose, single or two shots; about 5 received placebo; per-sample allocation not given. Specimen acquisition occurred on day 63 following the initial vaccine or placebo injection. The repertoire was sequenced with immunoSEQ multiplex PCR; TCRdb's copy has only in-frame clones and lacks some. The table shows about 400,000 clones, with approximately 90% occurring only once. The source of the sample is a study of Ad26.COV2.S vaccination and SARS-CoV-2 variants. About the research overall: Enrolled in COV1001, the donor was in the Ad26.COV2.S trial arm, which received the vaccine. Doses of Ad26.COV2.S were injected into muscle once or twice, 56 days apart.

Study-wide findings and caveats: Non-spike TCR breadth showed similarity between vaccine and placebo recipients. Substantial breadth was reported for post-vaccination spike-specific CD8+ and CD4+ T cells.

Sequencing was performed on peripheral blood, taken in a trial of Ad26.COV2.S vaccine versus placebo. The sequence was obtained from a person aged 18 to 59 who received the Ad26.COV2.S COVID-19 vaccine or a placebo.

CDR3 residues: CASSWDSYSSYEQYF. DNA for the CDR3: TGTGCCAGCAGCTGGGACTCCTACAGCTCCTACGAGCAGTACTTC. The V and J genes are TRBV7-2 and TRBJ2-7; possible D gene TRBD2, 6 bases. V gave up 4 bases and J gave up 0 bases, with 13 bases separating them. Per the germline V gene, CDR1 is SGHTA and CDR2 is FQGNSA. CDR3 length equals 15 residues.